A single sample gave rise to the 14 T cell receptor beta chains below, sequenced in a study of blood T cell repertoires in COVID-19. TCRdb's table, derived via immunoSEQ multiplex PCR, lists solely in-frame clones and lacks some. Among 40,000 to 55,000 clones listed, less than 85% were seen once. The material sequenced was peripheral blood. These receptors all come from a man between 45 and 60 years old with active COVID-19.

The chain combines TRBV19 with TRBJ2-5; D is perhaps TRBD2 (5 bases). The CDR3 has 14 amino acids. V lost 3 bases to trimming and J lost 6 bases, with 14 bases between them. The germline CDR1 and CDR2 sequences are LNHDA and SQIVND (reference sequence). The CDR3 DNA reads TGTGCCAGTAGTATTCGTGGGGAGAGGAAGACCCAGTACTTC. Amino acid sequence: CASSIRGERKTQYF. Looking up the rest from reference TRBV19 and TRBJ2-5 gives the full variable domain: DGGITQSPKYLFRKEGQNVTLSCEQNLNHDAMYWYRQDPGQGLRLIYYSQIVNDFQKGDIAEGYSVSREKKESFPLTVTSAQKNPTAFYLCASSIRGERKTQYFGPGTRLLVL.

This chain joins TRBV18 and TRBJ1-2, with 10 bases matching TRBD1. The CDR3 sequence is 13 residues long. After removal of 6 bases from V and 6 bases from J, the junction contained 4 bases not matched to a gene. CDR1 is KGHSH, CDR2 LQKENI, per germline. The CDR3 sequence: CASSPGQGDGYTF. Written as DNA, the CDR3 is TGTGCCAGCTCGCCAGGACAGGGGGATGGCTACACCTTC.

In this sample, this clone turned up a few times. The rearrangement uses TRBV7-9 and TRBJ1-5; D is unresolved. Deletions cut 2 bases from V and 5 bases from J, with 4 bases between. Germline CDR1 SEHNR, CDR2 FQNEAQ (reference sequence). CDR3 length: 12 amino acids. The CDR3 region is CASSLIDQPQHF. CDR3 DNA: TGTGCCAGCAGCTTAATAGATCAGCCCCAGCATTTT.

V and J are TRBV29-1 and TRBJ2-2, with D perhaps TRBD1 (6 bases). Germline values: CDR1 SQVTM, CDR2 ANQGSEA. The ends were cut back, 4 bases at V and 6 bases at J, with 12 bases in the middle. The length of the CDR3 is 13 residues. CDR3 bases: TGCAGCGTTGGTGGACAGTTCGCCGGGGAGCTGTTTTTT. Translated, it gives CSVGGQFAGELFF.

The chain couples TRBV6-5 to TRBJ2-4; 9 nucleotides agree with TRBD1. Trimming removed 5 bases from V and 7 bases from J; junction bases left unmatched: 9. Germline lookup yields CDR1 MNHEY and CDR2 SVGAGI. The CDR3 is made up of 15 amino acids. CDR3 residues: CASSLQGASRNIQYF. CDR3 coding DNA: TGTGCCAGCAGTCTACAGGGGGCGAGTCGGAACATTCAGTACTTC.

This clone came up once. CDR3 sequence (DNA): TGCGCCAGCAGCCAAGCCTTTGCGGGGGACCAAGAGACCCAGTACTTC. This gives the protein CASSQAFAGDQETQYF. This chain joins TRBV4-1 and TRBJ2-5, with 7 bases lining up with TRBD2. From germline, CDR1 is MGHRA and CDR2 YSYEKL. This CDR3 spans 16 amino acids. With 1 base clipped from V and 0 bases from J, the junction kept 5 bases outside the gene matches.

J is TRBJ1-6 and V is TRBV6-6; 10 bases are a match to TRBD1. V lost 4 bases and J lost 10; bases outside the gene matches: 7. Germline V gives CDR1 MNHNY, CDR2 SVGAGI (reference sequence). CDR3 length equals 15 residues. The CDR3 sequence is CASSSDRGRRSPLHF. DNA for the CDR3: TGTGCCAGCAGTTCCGACAGGGGGCGCCGATCACCCCTCCACTTT.

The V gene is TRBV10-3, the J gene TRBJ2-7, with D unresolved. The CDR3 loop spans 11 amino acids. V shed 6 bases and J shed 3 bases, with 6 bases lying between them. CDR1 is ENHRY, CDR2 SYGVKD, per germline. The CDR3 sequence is CAISSNYEQYF. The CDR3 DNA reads TGTGCCATCAGCAGTAACTACGAGCAGTACTTC.

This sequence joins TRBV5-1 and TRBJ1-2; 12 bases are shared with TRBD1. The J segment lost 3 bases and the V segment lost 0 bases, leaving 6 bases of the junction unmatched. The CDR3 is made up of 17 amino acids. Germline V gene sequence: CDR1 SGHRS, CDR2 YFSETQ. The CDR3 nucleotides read TGCGCCAGCAGCTTGGACACCGGGACAGGGGGCTACTATGGCTACACCTTC. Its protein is CASSLDTGTGGYYGYTF.

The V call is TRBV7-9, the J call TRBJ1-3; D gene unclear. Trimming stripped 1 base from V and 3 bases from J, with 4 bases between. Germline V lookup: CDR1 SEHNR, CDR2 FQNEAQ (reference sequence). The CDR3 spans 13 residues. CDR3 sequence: CASSLGDGNTIYF. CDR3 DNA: TGTGCCAGCAGCTTAGGAGATGGAAACACCATATATTTT.

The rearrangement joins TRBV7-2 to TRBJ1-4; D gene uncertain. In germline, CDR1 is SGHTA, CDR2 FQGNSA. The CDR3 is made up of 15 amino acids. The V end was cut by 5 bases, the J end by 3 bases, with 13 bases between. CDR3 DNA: TGTGCCAGCAGCCTCCGCCGCAGTCCTAATGAAAAACTGTTTTTT. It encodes CASSLRRSPNEKLFF.

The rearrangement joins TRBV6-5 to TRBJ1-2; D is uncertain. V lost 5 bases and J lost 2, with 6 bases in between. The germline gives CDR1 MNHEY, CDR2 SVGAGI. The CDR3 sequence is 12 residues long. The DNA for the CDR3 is TGTGCCAGCAGTAATCTCAACTATGGCTACACCTTC. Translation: CASSNLNYGYTF.

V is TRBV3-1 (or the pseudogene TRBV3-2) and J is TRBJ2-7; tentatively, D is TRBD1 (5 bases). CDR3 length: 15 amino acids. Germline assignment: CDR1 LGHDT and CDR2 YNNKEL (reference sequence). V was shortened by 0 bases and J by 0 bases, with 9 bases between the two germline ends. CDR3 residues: CASSQDIRGSYEQYF. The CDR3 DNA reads TGTGCCAGCAGCCAAGATATAAGGGGCTCCTACGAGCAGTACTTC.

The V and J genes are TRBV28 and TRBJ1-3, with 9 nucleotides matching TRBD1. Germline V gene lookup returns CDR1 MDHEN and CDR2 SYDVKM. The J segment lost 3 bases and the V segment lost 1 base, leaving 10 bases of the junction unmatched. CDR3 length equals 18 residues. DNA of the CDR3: TGTGCCAGCAGTTTATCGGGGGACAGGGTCCTCTTTGGAAACACCATATATTTT. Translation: CASSLSGDRVLFGNTIYF.